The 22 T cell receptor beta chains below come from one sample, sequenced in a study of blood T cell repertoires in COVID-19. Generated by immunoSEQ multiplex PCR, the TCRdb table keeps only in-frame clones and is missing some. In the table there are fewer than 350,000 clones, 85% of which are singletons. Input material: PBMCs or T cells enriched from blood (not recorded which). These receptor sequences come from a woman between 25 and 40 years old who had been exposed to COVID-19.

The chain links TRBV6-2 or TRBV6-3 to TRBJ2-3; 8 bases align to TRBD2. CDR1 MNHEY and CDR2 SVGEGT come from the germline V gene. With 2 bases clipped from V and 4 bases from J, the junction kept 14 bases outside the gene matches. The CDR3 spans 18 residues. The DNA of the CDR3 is TGTGCCAGCAGTTACCAGAGCGGGAGTGGAGTGTTTGCAGATACGCAGTATTTT. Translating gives CASSYQSGSGVFADTQYF.

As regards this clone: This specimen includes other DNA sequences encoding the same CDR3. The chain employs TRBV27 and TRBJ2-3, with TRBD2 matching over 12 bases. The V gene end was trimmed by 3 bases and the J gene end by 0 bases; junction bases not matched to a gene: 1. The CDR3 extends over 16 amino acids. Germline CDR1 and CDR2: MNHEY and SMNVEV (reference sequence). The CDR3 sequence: CASSLLAGGSTDTQYF. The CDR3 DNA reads TGTGCCAGCAGTTTGCTAGCGGGGGGGAGCACAGATACGCAGTATTTT.

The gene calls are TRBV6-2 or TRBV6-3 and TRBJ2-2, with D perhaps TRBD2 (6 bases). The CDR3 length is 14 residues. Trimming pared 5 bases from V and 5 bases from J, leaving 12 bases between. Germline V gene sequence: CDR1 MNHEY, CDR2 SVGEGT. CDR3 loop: CASSPGTQTGELFF. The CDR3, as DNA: TGTGCCAGCAGTCCCGGGACTCAAACCGGGGAGCTGTTTTTT.

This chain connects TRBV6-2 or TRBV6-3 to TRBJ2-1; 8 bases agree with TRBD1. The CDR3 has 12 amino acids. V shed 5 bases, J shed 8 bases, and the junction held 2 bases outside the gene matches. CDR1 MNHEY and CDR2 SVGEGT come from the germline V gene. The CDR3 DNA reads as TGTGCCAGCAGTGCACAGGGGGATGAGCAGTTCTTC. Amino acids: CASSAQGDEQFF.

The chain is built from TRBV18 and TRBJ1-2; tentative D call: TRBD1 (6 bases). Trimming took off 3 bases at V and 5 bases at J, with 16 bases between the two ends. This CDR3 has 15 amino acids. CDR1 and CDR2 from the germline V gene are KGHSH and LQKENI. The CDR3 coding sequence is TGTGCCAGCTCACCCTCCCGGGGGGCGGATTATGGCTACACCTTC. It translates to CASSPSRGADYGYTF. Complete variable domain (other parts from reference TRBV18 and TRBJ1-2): NAGVMQNPRHLVRRRGQEARLRCSPMKGHSHVYWYRQLPEEGLKFMVYLQKENIIDESGMPKERFSAEFPKEGPSILRIQQVVRGDSAAYFCASSPSRGADYGYTFGSGTRLTVV.

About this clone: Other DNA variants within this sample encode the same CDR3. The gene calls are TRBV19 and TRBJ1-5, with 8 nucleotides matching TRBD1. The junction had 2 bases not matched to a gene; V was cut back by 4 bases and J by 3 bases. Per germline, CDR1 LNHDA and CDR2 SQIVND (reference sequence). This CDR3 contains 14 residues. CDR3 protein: CASSTTGANQPQHF. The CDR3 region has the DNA TGTGCCAGTAGTACGACAGGGGCCAATCAGCCCCAGCATTTT.

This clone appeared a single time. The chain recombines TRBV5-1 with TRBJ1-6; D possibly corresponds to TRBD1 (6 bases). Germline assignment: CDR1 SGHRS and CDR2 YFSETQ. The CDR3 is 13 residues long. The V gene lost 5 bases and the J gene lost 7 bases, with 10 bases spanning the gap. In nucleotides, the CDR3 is TGCGCCAGCAGAGAGGGGGACAATTCACCCCTCCACTTT. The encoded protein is CASREGDNSPLHF.

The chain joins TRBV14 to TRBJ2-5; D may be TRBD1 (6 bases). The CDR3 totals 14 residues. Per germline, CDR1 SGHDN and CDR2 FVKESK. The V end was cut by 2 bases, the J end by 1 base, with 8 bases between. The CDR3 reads CASSQRTVQETQYF. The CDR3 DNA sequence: TGTGCCAGCAGCCAAAGGACAGTCCAAGAGACCCAGTACTTC.

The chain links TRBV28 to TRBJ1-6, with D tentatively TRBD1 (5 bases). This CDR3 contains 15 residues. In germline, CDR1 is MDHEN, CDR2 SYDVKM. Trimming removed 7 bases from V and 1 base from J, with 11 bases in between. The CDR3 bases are TGTGCCAGCATGGGGCCTCGTTCCTATAATTCACCCCTCCACTTT. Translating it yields CASMGPRSYNSPLHF.

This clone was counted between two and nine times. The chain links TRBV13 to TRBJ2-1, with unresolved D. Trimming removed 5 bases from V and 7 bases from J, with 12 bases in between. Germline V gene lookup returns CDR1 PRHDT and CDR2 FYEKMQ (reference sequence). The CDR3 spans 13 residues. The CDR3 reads CASSPVLLNEQFF. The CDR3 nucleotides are TGTGCCAGCAGCCCTGTCCTATTAAATGAGCAGTTCTTC.

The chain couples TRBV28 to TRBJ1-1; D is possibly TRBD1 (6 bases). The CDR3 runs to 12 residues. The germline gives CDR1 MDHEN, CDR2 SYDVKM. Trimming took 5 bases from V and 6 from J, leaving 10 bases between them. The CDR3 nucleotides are TGTGCCAGCAGTCGAGGGGGATCTGAAGCTTTCTTT. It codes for CASSRGGSEAFF. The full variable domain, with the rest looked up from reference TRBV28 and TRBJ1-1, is DVKVTQSSRYLVKRTGEKVFLECVQDMDHENMFWYRQDPGLGLRLIYFSYDVKMKEKGDIPEGYSVSREKKERFSLILESASTNQTSMYLCASSRGGSEAFFGQGTRLTVV.

CDR3 amino acids: CASSWAGGGTDTQYF. The CDR3 DNA reads as TGTGCCAGCAGCTGGGCGGGAGGAGGCACAGATACGCAGTATTTT. The chain joins TRBV11-1 to TRBJ2-3, with 8 bases aligning to TRBD2. The junction had 4 bases not matched to a gene; V was cut back by 4 bases and J by 1 base. This CDR3 spans 15 amino acids. Germline lookup yields CDR1 SGHAT and CDR2 FQDESV (reference sequence). The full variable domain, with the rest looked up from reference TRBV11-1 and TRBJ2-3, is EAEVAQSPRYKITEKSQAVAFWCDPISGHATLYWYRQILGQGPELLVQFQDESVVDDSQLPKDRFSAERLKGVDSTLKIQPAELGDSAMYLCASSWAGGGTDTQYFGPGTRLTVL.

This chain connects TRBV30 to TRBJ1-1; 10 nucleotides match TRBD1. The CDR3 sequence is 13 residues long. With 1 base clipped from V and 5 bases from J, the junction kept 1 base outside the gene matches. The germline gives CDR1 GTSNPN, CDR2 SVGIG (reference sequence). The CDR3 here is CAWSGQGATEAFF. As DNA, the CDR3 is TGTGCCTGGAGTGGACAGGGGGCAACTGAAGCTTTCTTT.

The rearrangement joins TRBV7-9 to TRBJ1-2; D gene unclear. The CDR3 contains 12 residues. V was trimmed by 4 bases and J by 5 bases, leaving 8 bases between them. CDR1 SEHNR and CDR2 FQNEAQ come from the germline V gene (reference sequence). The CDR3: CASSSAGYGYTF. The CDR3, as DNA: TGTGCCAGCAGCTCTGCGGGATATGGCTACACCTTC.

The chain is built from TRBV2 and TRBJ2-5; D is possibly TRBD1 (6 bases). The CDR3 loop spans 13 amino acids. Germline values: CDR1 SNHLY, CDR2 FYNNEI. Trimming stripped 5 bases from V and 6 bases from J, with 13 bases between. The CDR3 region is CASSPGADQTQYF. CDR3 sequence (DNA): TGTGCCAGCAGTCCAGGGGCGGATCAGACCCAGTACTTC.

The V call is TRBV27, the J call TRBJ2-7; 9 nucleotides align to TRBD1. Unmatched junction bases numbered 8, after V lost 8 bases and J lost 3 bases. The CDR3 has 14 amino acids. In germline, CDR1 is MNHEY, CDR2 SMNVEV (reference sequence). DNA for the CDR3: TGTGCCAGCGGAGGGACAGGGCCTTACTACGAGCAGTACTTC. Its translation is CASGGTGPYYEQYF.

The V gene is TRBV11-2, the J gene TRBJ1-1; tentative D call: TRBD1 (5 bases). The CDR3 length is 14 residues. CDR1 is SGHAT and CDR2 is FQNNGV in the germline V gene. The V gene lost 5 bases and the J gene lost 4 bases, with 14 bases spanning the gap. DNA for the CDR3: TGTGCCAGCAGCCCCGGACATCAGAGCACTGAAGCTTTCTTT. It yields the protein CASSPGHQSTEAFF.

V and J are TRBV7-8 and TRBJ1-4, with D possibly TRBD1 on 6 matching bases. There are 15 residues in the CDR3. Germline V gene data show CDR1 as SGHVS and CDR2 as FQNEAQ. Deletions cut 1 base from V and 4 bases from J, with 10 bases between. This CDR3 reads CASSLGTAFNEKLFF. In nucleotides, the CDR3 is TGTGCCAGCAGCTTAGGGACAGCTTTTAATGAAAAACTGTTTTTT.

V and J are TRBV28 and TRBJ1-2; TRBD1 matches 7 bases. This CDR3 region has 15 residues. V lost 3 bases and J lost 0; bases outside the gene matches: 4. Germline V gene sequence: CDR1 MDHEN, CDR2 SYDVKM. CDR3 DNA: TGTGCCAGCAGTTTCCCGGGACAGCCTAACTATGGCTACACCTTC. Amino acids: CASSFPGQPNYGYTF.

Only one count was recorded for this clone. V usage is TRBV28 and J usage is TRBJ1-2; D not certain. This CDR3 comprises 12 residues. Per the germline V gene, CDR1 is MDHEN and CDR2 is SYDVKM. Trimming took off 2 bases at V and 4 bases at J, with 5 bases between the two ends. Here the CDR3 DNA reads TGTGCCAGCAGTTTAACAGCCTATGGCTACACCTTC. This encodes CASSLTAYGYTF.

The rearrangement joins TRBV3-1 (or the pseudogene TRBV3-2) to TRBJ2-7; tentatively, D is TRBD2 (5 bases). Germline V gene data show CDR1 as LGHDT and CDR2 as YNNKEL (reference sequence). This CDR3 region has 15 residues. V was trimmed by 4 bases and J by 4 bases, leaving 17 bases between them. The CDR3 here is CASSLSGSEGYEQYF. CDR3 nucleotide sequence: TGTGCCAGCAGCCTAAGCGGTAGCGAGGGATACGAGCAGTACTTC.

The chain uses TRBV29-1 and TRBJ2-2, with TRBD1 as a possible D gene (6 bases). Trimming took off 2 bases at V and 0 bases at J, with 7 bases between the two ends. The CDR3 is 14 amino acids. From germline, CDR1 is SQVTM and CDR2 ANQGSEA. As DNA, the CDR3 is TGCAGCGTTGAAAAGGGGGCGAACACCGGGGAGCTGTTTTTT. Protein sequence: CSVEKGANTGELFF.